This T cell receptor beta chain is from a study of regulatory T cells in long-lasting Graves disease. This clonotype was detected only a few times. The antigen is unknown. TCR beta libraries were built with iRepertoire HTBI primers and Arm-PCR of CDR3 regions. One entry per CDR3 protein results from TCRdb running MiXCR on the multiplex PCR reads. The sample lists 400,000 to 500,000 distinct CDR3 sequences; roughly a fifth were seen once. CDR3 size: 18 residues. Trimming removed 4 bases from V and 4 bases from J; junction bases left unmatched: 10. Findings of the study overall: New patients shared fewer public clonotypes (around 980) than persistent patients did (approximately 3,000). Persistent Graves' cases showed lower TCR diversity than newly diagnosed cases.

Time point specified: persistent/refractory GD, antithyroid drugs over 5 years with positive TRAb. RNA from PBMCs was the source of the TCR library. The source material was peripheral blood mononuclear cells (PBMCs), sampled when the disease was refractory, from a patient treated with antithyroid drugs. This TCR came from a female donor with Graves disease. This chain links TRBV12-3 or TRBV12-4 with TRBJ2-3, with 14 bases aligning to TRBD2. The CDR3 DNA follows: TGTGCCAGCAGTTCCCCCCCGGGACTAGCGGGAGAGGCAGATACGCAGTATTTT. It encodes CASSSPPGLAGEADTQYF.